The 23 T cell receptor beta chains presented below share a single source sample, sequenced in a study of OX40 agonist ivuxolimab in advanced cancers. Measured with immunoSEQ multiplex PCR; TCRdb has only the in-frame clones, and not every one. Of approximately 70,000 clones listed, around 88% were seen once; the top ten hold over 0.6%. Sequencing used CD4+ or CD8+ T cells sorted from blood, obtained in a trial of the OX40 agonist ivuxolimab. These receptors all stem from an adult with an advanced solid tumor such as melanoma, head and neck, liver or kidney cancer.

The rearrangement uses TRBV10-2 and TRBJ1-6, with D possibly TRBD1 on 6 matching bases. V lost 6 bases and J 10 bases, leaving 16 bases between the germline ends. This CDR3 region has 14 residues. From germline, CDR1 is WSHSY and CDR2 SAAADI. DNA for the CDR3: TGCGCCAGCAGGACAGGACAGCCAGGATCACCCCTCCACTTT. It yields the protein CASRTGQPGSPLHF.

The chain combines TRBV28 with TRBJ2-1; D possibly corresponds to TRBD1 (6 bases). This CDR3 is 12 amino acids long. V was trimmed by 8 bases and J by 2 bases, leaving 7 bases between them. Germline V gene data show CDR1 as MDHEN and CDR2 as SYDVKM. The CDR3 reads CASWTAYNEQFF. The CDR3 DNA reads TGTGCCAGCTGGACAGCCTACAATGAGCAGTTCTTC.

This sequence joins TRBV5-1 and TRBJ2-5; D not resolved. Germline V gene data show CDR1 as SGHRS and CDR2 as YFSETQ. V lost 1 base to trimming and J lost 1 base, with 11 bases between them. The CDR3 has 15 residues. The DNA for the CDR3 is TGCGCCAGCAGCTTGATAGGCAGGACCCAAGAGACCCAGTACTTC. Translated, it gives CASSLIGRTQETQYF.

V is TRBV6-1 and J is TRBJ1-5; D uncertain. This CDR3 spans 13 amino acids. The V and J ends lost 3 bases and 5 bases respectively, with 8 bases between them. CDR1 and CDR2 (germline): MNHNS, SASEGT. The CDR3 nucleotides are TGTGCCAGCAGTGACAGGAGTCATCAGCCCCAGCATTTT. As protein: CASSDRSHQPQHF.

This chain links TRBV5-6 with TRBJ1-1; the D is unclear. Looked up from germline, CDR1 is SGHDT and CDR2 is YYEEEE. The CDR3 has 13 amino acids. V was cut by 4 bases and J by 0 bases, with 7 bases left in between. The CDR3, as DNA: TGTGCCAGCAGCGGGAGGTTGAACACTGAAGCTTTCTTT. It is translated as CASSGRLNTEAFF.

V gene TRBV21-1 combines with J gene TRBJ2-2; TRBD2, the table's D call, was not compared with the DNA. TRBV21-1 is classified as a pseudogene. This CDR3 contains 16 residues. CDR3 DNA: TGTGCCAGCAGCACAACTAGCGGGGGGGCTGTCGGGGAGCTGTTTTTT. It codes for CASSTTSGGAVGELFF.

V gene TRBV18 combines with J gene TRBJ2-5; TRBD1 aligns across 7 bases. The CDR3 has 14 amino acids. The junction had 0 bases not matched to a gene; V was cut back by 1 base and J by 1 base. CDR1 is KGHSH and CDR2 is LQKENI in the germline V gene. The CDR3 reads CASSPQGAQETQYF. The CDR3 nucleotides read TGTGCCAGCTCACCACAGGGGGCCCAAGAGACCCAGTACTTC.

This clone was observed once. The identical CDR3 is also encoded by other nucleotide sequences in the sample. V gene TRBV5-8 combines with J gene TRBJ1-1; the D gene is possibly TRBD1 (5 bases). V gave up 3 bases and J gave up 0 bases, with 9 bases separating them. The CDR3 has 14 residues. The germline CDR1 and CDR2 sequences are SGHTS and YDEGEE. The DNA of the CDR3 is TGTGCCAGCAGCTCGGGACTGCTGAACACTGAAGCTTTCTTT. It codes for CASSSGLLNTEAFF.

The CDR3 sequence is CASSTLQGRDEQFF. CDR3 nucleotide sequence: TGTGCCAGTAGTACTTTACAGGGGAGGGATGAGCAGTTCTTC. The gene calls are TRBV19 and TRBJ2-1; tentatively, D is TRBD1 or TRBD2 (7 bases each). This CDR3 region has 14 residues. The V and J ends lost 4 bases and 8 bases respectively, with 15 bases between them. The germline V gene encodes CDR1 LNHDA and CDR2 SQIVND (reference sequence). Looking up the rest from reference TRBV19 and TRBJ2-1 gives the full variable domain: DGGITQSPKYLFRKEGQNVTLSCEQNLNHDAMYWYRQDPGQGLRLIYYSQIVNDFQKGDIAEGYSVSREKKESFPLTVTSAQKNPTAFYLCASSTLQGRDEQFFGPGTRLTVL.

As DNA, the CDR3 is TGTGCCAGCAGTGGAGGGGGCGCGGGAAACACCATATATTTT. Translating gives CASSGGGAGNTIYF. V and J are TRBV25-1 and TRBJ1-3, with 7 bases fitting TRBD1. The V segment lost 4 bases and the J segment 4 bases; nucleotides outside the gene matches: 4. Germline V CDR1 and CDR2: MGHDK, SYGVNS. The CDR3 loop spans 14 amino acids.

The chain carries TRBV12-5 and TRBJ2-5; D perhaps matches TRBD2 (6 bases). The CDR3 has 13 residues. Germline V lookup: CDR1 LGHNT, CDR2 FRNRAP. Between the trimmed V and J ends, which lost 5 bases and 4 bases, there was a span of 11 bases. Here the CDR3 DNA reads TGTGCTAGTGGTGGCGGGGCGGGAGAGACCCAGTACTTC. Its translation is CASGGGAGETQYF. The whole variable domain, remainder taken from reference TRBV12-5 and TRBJ2-5, is DARVTQTPRHKVTEMGQEVTMRCQPILGHNTVFWYRQTMMQGLELLAYFRNRAPLDDSGMPKDRFSAEMPDATLATLKIQPSEPRDSAVYFCASGGGAGETQYFGPGTRLLVL.

V gene TRBV5-1 combines with J gene TRBJ2-5, with 7 bases aligning to TRBD1. Germline CDR1 SGHRS, CDR2 YFSETQ. The CDR3 runs to 15 residues. V lost 4 bases, J lost 0 bases, and 6 bases stayed unmatched. CDR3 loop: CASSRGDRDQETQYF. For the CDR3, the DNA is TGCGCCAGCAGCCGAGGGGACAGAGACCAAGAGACCCAGTACTTC.

The genes are TRBV9 and TRBJ2-1; D gene unclear. Germline V gene lookup returns CDR1 SGDLS and CDR2 YYNGEE. The CDR3 is 15 amino acids. Trimming removed 0 bases at V and 7 bases at J, with 14 bases between. In DNA, the CDR3 is TGTGCCAGCAGCGTAGCTGGTGGACCCGATAATGAGCAGTTCTTC. Its translation is CASSVAGGPDNEQFF.

The V gene is TRBV9, the J gene TRBJ1-6; TRBD1 agrees at 7 bases. The CDR3 has 14 residues. Trimming removed 5 bases from V and 5 bases from J; junction bases left unmatched: 4. CDR1 is SGDLS, CDR2 YYNGEE, per germline. In DNA form, the CDR3 reads TGTGCCAGCAGGAGGGACAGCGATAATTCACCCCTCCACTTT. Amino acids: CASRRDSDNSPLHF.

The chain recombines TRBV27 with TRBJ2-7, with TRBD1 matching over 9 bases. The junction had 9 bases not matched to a gene; V was cut back by 4 bases and J by 5 bases. CDR1 is MNHEY, CDR2 SMNVEV, per germline (reference sequence). This CDR3 contains 15 residues. In DNA form, the CDR3 reads TGTGCCAGCAGTTCAGCCGGGACAGGGCCCCACGAGCAGTACTTC. This sequence encodes CASSSAGTGPHEQYF.

The rearrangement uses TRBV7-3 and TRBJ2-1; maybe TRBD1 (7 bases). This CDR3 region has 16 residues. V dropped 4 bases and J dropped 7 bases, with 20 bases sitting between them. Germline V gene data show CDR1 as SGHTA and CDR2 as FQGTGA. The CDR3 is CASSSLPSTGRNEQFF. CDR3 in DNA: TGTGCCAGCAGCTCCCTCCCATCGACAGGGAGGAATGAGCAGTTCTTC.

V usage is TRBV18 and J usage is TRBJ1-3; D might be TRBD1 (5 bases). Trimming left V 1 base short and J 0 bases short, with 10 bases between. CDR3 size: 16 residues. CDR1 and CDR2 (germline): KGHSH, LQKENI. In DNA, the CDR3 is TGTGCCAGCTCACCACGAGAGACAGTCTCTGGAAACACCATATATTTT. Translating it yields CASSPRETVSGNTIYF.

The count of this clone is one. The V call is TRBV4-1, the J call TRBJ2-7; D gene unclear. CDR3 length equals 16 residues. Per the germline V gene, CDR1 is MGHRA and CDR2 is YSYEKL. Trimming took off 7 bases at V and 0 bases at J, with 19 bases between the two ends. This CDR3 reads CASTKGIGLDSYEQYF. As DNA, the CDR3 is TGCGCCAGCACCAAAGGTATAGGCTTAGACTCCTACGAGCAGTACTTC.

The chain uses TRBV9 and TRBJ1-1, with 10 nucleotides matching TRBD1. The CDR3 runs to 15 residues. Germline values: CDR1 SGDLS, CDR2 YYNGEE. With 5 bases clipped from V and 7 bases from J, the junction kept 11 bases outside the gene matches. In DNA form, the CDR3 reads TGTGCCAGCAGTTCGACAGGGGGCGAATCTCATGAAGCTTTCTTT. This translates into CASSSTGGESHEAFF. The entire variable domain, with the rest obtained from reference TRBV9 and TRBJ1-1, is as follows: DSGVTQTPKHLITATGQRVTLRCSPRSGDLSVYWYQQSLDQGLQFLIQYYNGEERAKGNILERFSAQQFPDLHSELNLSSLELGDSALYFCASSSTGGESHEAFFGQGTRLTVV.

The rearrangement joins TRBV15 to TRBJ1-3; 7 bases line up with TRBD1. The CDR3 totals 15 residues. With 2 bases clipped from V and 6 bases from J, the junction kept 7 bases outside the gene matches. Germline V gene sequence: CDR1 LNHNV, CDR2 YYDKDF (reference sequence). The CDR3 DNA is TGTGCCACCAGCAGAACTCAGGGGGACGCAAACACCATATATTTT. Translating it yields CATSRTQGDANTIYF.

Turning to this clone: Within the sample, other DNA sequences also encode this same CDR3. The chain carries TRBV11-2 and TRBJ1-3; D call uncertain. The V gene's germline CDR1 is SGHAT and CDR2 FQNNGV. The CDR3 totals 14 residues. The ends were cut back, 2 bases at V and 0 bases at J, with 5 bases in the middle. The DNA for the CDR3 is TGTGCCAGCAGCTTATCCAGCTCTGGAAACACCATATATTTT. Translation gives CASSLSSSGNTIYF.

CDR3 DNA: TGTGCCTGGAGCAGGGGACACGAGCAGTACTTC. This sequence encodes CAWSRGHEQYF. The chain joins TRBV30 to TRBJ2-7; tentatively, D is TRBD1 (6 bases). The germline gives CDR1 GTSNPN, CDR2 SVGIG (reference sequence). Trimming cost V 3 bases and J 5 bases, with 8 bases left between them. CDR3 size: 11 residues.

This clone is a singleton in its sample. This chain joins TRBV7-2 and TRBJ2-1; unclear D gene. The ends were cut back, 2 bases at V and 7 bases at J, with 6 bases in the middle. The V gene's germline CDR1 is SGHTA and CDR2 FQGNSA. The CDR3 totals 12 residues. The CDR3: CASSLNANEQFF. The CDR3 nucleotides read TGTGCCAGCAGCTTAAATGCGAATGAGCAGTTCTTC. Looking up the rest from reference TRBV7-2 and TRBJ2-1 gives the full variable domain: GAGVSQSPSNKVTEKGKDVELRCDPISGHTALYWYRQSLGQGLEFLIYFQGNSAPDKSGLPSDRFSAERTGGSVSTLTIQRTQQEDSAVYLCASSLNANEQFFGPGTRLTVL.